Listed here are 28 T cell receptor beta chains from one sample, sequenced in a study of identical twins. One entry per CDR3 protein results from TCRdb running MiXCR on the 5' RACE reads. The table lists 200,000 to 250,000 distinct CDR3 sequences, about 7.5% of them singletons, with around 1.8% in the top ten. These records were also assigned to another study, of yellow fever vaccine responses in identical twins.

Sequences were obtained from memory (CD45RO+) T cells sorted from blood. The source is a woman aged 18-29 years in good health.

There are a few counts of this clonotype. This chain connects TRBV20-1 to TRBJ2-3; TRBD2 is a possible D gene (6 bases). Per germline, CDR1 DFQATT and CDR2 SNEGSKA (reference sequence). There are 15 residues in the CDR3. The V end lost 0 bases, the J end lost 6 bases, and 16 bases lay between the germline ends. CDR3 nucleotides: TGCAGTGCTAGAGACGATACGGGGGTCATGGATACGCAGTATTTT. It encodes CSARDDTGVMDTQYF.

This clonotype was picked up many times. The rearrangement uses TRBV6-4 and TRBJ2-1; 9 nucleotides line up with TRBD2. V was clipped by 4 bases and J by 3 bases; unmatched bases: 10. This CDR3 has 17 residues. Germline assignment: CDR1 MRHNA and CDR2 SNTAGT. CDR3 nucleotides: TGTGCCAGCAGTGTCGGCGGGGGGGCTGTCAACTACAATGAGCAGTTCTTC. It codes for CASSVGGGAVNYNEQFF.

This clonotype was seen a few times. The CDR3 sequence: CASSPTSGGAGDTQYF. CDR3 sequence (DNA): TGTGCCAGCAGCCCCACTAGCGGGGGGGCCGGGGATACGCAGTATTTT. The chain is built from TRBV9 and TRBJ2-3; 13 positions agree with TRBD2. With 4 bases clipped from V and 6 bases from J, the junction kept 8 bases outside the gene matches. This CDR3 is 16 amino acids long. CDR1 is SGDLS, CDR2 YYNGEE, per germline.

There are many counts of this clonotype. For the CDR3, the DNA is TGTGCCAGCAGTGAGGCGGGAGGGTCCTACAATGAGCAGTTCTTC. Its translation is CASSEAGGSYNEQFF. The rearrangement joins TRBV6-1 to TRBJ2-1; TRBD2 matches 9 bases. CDR3 length: 15 residues. Germline lookup yields CDR1 MNHNS and CDR2 SASEGT. The J segment lost 1 base and the V segment lost 3 bases, leaving 1 base of the junction unmatched.

This clonotype has only a few counts. The J gene is TRBJ2-7, the V gene TRBV7-9; 9 positions match TRBD1. V trimming: 4 bases; J trimming: 5 bases; junction bases outside the gene matches: 6. Germline-derived CDR1 and CDR2 are SEHNR and FQNEAQ (reference sequence). CDR3 length equals 14 residues. Written as DNA, the CDR3 is TGTGCCAGCAGCTCCCTGGGACAGGGTAACGAGCAGTACTTC. Translation: CASSSLGQGNEQYF.

The chain combines TRBV6-5 with TRBJ2-2; D possibly corresponds to TRBD1 (6 bases). This CDR3 comprises 18 residues. V gave up 0 bases and J gave up 1 base, with 15 bases separating them. Germline values: CDR1 MNHEY, CDR2 SVGAGI. Written as DNA, the CDR3 is TGTGCCAGCAGTTACTCCTCAGGGGTTCGCGTGAACACCGGGGAGCTGTTTTTT. Translating it yields CASSYSSGVRVNTGELFF.

V and J are TRBV11-3 and TRBJ2-7; TRBD1 aligns across 7 bases. V shed 0 bases, J shed 3 bases, and the junction held 11 bases outside the gene matches. The CDR3 is made up of 17 amino acids. Germline CDR1 SGHNT, CDR2 YENEEA. CDR3 loop: CASSLDLGEGGNYEQYF. CDR3 nucleotide sequence: TGTGCCAGCAGCTTAGATCTCGGGGAAGGGGGCAACTACGAGCAGTACTTC.

The chain is built from TRBV5-6 and TRBJ2-7; a weak D match, TRBD1 (5 bases). CDR3 length: 15 amino acids. CDR1 and CDR2 from the germline V gene are SGHDT and YYEEEE. V lost 0 bases and J 4 bases, leaving 14 bases between the germline ends. The CDR3 region is CASSLGLGRAYEQYF. The CDR3 nucleotides read TGTGCCAGCAGCTTGGGCCTGGGCAGGGCTTACGAGCAGTACTTC. The whole variable domain, filled in from reference TRBV5-6 and TRBJ2-7, reads DAGVTQSPTHLIKTRGQQVTLRCSPKSGHDTVSWYQQALGQGPQFIFQYYEEEERQRGNFPDRFSGHQFPNYSSELNVNALLLGDSALYLCASSLGLGRAYEQYFGPGTRLTVT.

In this sample, this clonotype turned up once. Here the CDR3 DNA reads TGTGCCACCTGCAATTCTAGCGGGGGGGCTCGTTGGGCCAAAAACATTCAGTACTTC. This translates into CATCNSSGGARWAKNIQYF. J is TRBJ2-4 and V is TRBV3-1, with TRBD2 matching 12 bases. CDR1 and CDR2 (germline): LGHDT, YNNKEL (reference sequence). This CDR3 comprises 19 residues. The V segment lost 10 bases and the J segment 1 base; nucleotides outside the gene matches: 17.

The chain links TRBV9 to TRBJ2-3, with 7 bases identical to TRBD2. CDR1 is SGDLS and CDR2 is YYNGEE in the germline V gene. The CDR3 spans 14 residues. With V trimmed by 3 bases and J by 4 bases, 5 bases remained unmatched. The CDR3 spells CASSAETSSDTQYF. The CDR3 DNA reads as TGTGCCAGCAGCGCTGAGACTAGCTCAGATACGCAGTATTTT.

This clonotype was picked up a small number of times. The rearrangement uses TRBV29-1 and TRBJ1-1, with TRBD1 as a possible D gene (5 bases). The length of the CDR3 is 10 residues. Germline V gene data show CDR1 as SQVTM and CDR2 as ANQGSEA. V lost 4 bases, J lost 7 bases, and 7 bases lay in between. CDR3 bases: TGCAGCGTTGCAGGGTATGAAGCTTTCTTT. Translation: CSVAGYEAFF.

This clonotype was seen a few times. V and J are TRBV5-1 and TRBJ2-7, with unresolved D. Trimming took off 0 bases at V and 13 bases at J, with 14 bases between the two ends. The CDR3 has 12 residues. The V gene's germline CDR1 is SGHRS and CDR2 YFSETQ. In nucleotides, the CDR3 is TGCGCCAGCAGCTTGGGAGACACCCCCCGTTACTTC. It codes for CASSLGDTPRYF.

This clonotype came up a few times. The rearrangement uses TRBV29-1 and TRBJ2-4; no firm D call. The CDR3 length is 12 residues. CDR1 is SQVTM and CDR2 is ANQGSEA in the germline V gene. V lost 8 bases to trimming and J lost 4 bases, with 12 bases between them. The CDR3 nucleotides are TGCAGCCTTAAAGACCAGAAAAACATTCAGTACTTC. This gives the protein CSLKDQKNIQYF.

This clonotype has just a few counts. The chain recombines TRBV3-1 with TRBJ2-7; 7 nucleotides align to TRBD2. V lost 6 bases, J lost 1 base, and 6 bases stayed unmatched. The germline V gene has CDR1 LGHDT and CDR2 YNNKEL (reference sequence). The CDR3 is 14 amino acids. DNA for the CDR3: TGTGCCAGCAGTTTCGGGACTAAGTCCTACGAGCAGTACTTC. Encoded protein: CASSFGTKSYEQYF.

V is TRBV20-1 and J is TRBJ2-5; no clear D. The CDR3 covers 10 residues. Trimming removed 3 bases at V and 4 bases at J, with 3 bases between. Per germline, CDR1 DFQATT and CDR2 SNEGSKA (reference sequence). CDR3: CSASSETQYF. CDR3 DNA sequence: TGCAGTGCTAGTTCAGAGACCCAGTACTTC.

This clonotype was picked up a small number of times. The J gene is TRBJ2-1, the V gene TRBV20-1, with TRBD2 matching over 8 bases. The trim removed 3 bases at V and 7 bases at J, leaving 14 bases unmatched. The germline CDR1 and CDR2 sequences are DFQATT and SNEGSKA (reference sequence). The CDR3 contains 16 residues. Here the CDR3 reads CSARDLNGGGINEQFF. CDR3 sequence (DNA): TGCAGTGCTAGGGATTTAAACGGCGGGGGGATTAATGAGCAGTTCTTC.

This clonotype came up many times. The gene calls are TRBV7-6 and TRBJ2-1; D unresolved. Germline loops: CDR1 SGHVS, CDR2 FNYEAQ. V lost 5 bases and J lost 9, with 11 bases in between. This CDR3 has 12 amino acids. CDR3 DNA: TGTGCCAGCAGCCGAGGTGTTGGTGAGCAGTTCTTC. Protein product: CASSRGVGEQFF.

The chain employs TRBV11-1 and TRBJ2-7, with D hard to call. The germline V and J ends were trimmed by 3 bases and 6 bases, with 15 bases remaining between them. In germline, CDR1 is SGHAT, CDR2 FQDESV (reference sequence). The CDR3 is 14 amino acids. The CDR3 DNA reads as TGTGCCAGCAGCTTTCTTAAGGGCACGGGCGAGCAGTACTTC. Translating gives CASSFLKGTGEQYF.

The table lists this clonotype with many counts. This chain connects TRBV15 to TRBJ2-3; 8 bases are a match to TRBD2. Germline V lookup: CDR1 LNHNV, CDR2 YYDKDF (reference sequence). The ends lost 5 bases at V and 7 bases at J; junction bases unmatched: 11. The CDR3 runs to 15 residues. CDR3 region: CATSGGGSKSHTQYF. The CDR3 DNA reads as TGTGCCACCAGCGGCGGGGGGTCCAAAAGTCATACGCAGTATTTT.

This clonotype has just a few counts. This sequence joins TRBV7-2 and TRBJ1-1; 8 nucleotides match TRBD1. The CDR3 is 15 amino acids. V dropped 2 bases and J dropped 1; count of bases not matched to a gene: 3. Per germline, CDR1 SGHTA and CDR2 FQGNSA. CDR3 coding DNA: TGTGCCAGCAGCTTACGGACAGGGACGAACACTGAAGCTTTCTTT. It encodes CASSLRTGTNTEAFF.

This clonotype came up once. The junction and the germline gene differ at one end; a read error may be behind it. The chain is built from TRBV15 and TRBJ2-4; D may correspond to TRBD1 or TRBD2 (5 bases each). CDR3 size: 15 residues. Germline lookup yields CDR1 LNHNV and CDR2 YYDKDF (reference sequence). The CDR3 coding sequence is TGTGCCACCAGCAGAGAGGGCCGGGACGCCAATTCTTTGGACTTC. Encoded protein: CATSREGRDANSLDF.

This clonotype was seen repeatedly, ten times or more. The chain carries TRBV11-2 and TRBJ2-5, with 8 bases matching TRBD1. The germline V gene encodes CDR1 SGHAT and CDR2 FQNNGV. V trimming: 5 bases; J trimming: 4 bases; junction bases outside the gene matches: 6. This CDR3 has 14 amino acids. CDR3 residues: CASSPGTGAETQYF. The CDR3 DNA reads as TGTGCCAGCAGCCCGGGGACAGGAGCAGAGACCCAGTACTTC.

V and J are TRBV29-1 and TRBJ1-5; perhaps TRBD1 as D (5 bases). The ends were cut back, 7 bases at V and 0 bases at J, with 16 bases in the middle. The CDR3 is 15 residues long. Germline V gives CDR1 SQVTM, CDR2 ANQGSEA. Written as DNA, the CDR3 is TGCAGCGCCCGGCCAGGGACTGATAGCAATCAGCCCCAGCATTTT. Translated: CSARPGTDSNQPQHF.

This clonotype occurred many times. The chain employs TRBV12-3 or TRBV12-4 and TRBJ1-2; a weak D match, TRBD1 (5 bases). This CDR3 is built from 13 residues. Trimming took off 3 bases at V and 8 bases at J, with 13 bases between the two ends. CDR3 in amino acids: CASSFQQGGGYTF. CDR3 in DNA: TGTGCCAGCAGTTTCCAGCAGGGTGGAGGCTACACCTTC.

At least ten counts were recorded for this clonotype. V and J are TRBV29-1 and TRBJ2-1; D may correspond to TRBD1 or TRBD2 (7 bases each). The ends were cut back, 4 bases at V and 12 bases at J, with 16 bases in the middle. Germline V lookup: CDR1 SQVTM, CDR2 ANQGSEA. The CDR3 covers 12 residues. The CDR3: CSVVSQGRGQFF. CDR3 bases: TGCAGCGTTGTGTCACAGGGGAGGGGGCAGTTCTTC.

This clonotype was seen only a few times. The chain recombines TRBV5-6 with TRBJ1-2; D not resolved. The length of the CDR3 is 12 residues. Per the germline V gene, CDR1 is SGHDT and CDR2 is YYEEEE. Trimming removed 2 bases at V and 7 bases at J, with 9 bases between. Here the CDR3 DNA reads TGTGCCAGCAGCTTTCAGACCGCTGGCTACACCTTC. Its protein is CASSFQTAGYTF.

In its sample, this clonotype was seen many times. An end of the junction does not agree with germline; a read error may underlie this. The chain couples TRBV7-7 to TRBJ2-5; 11 bases fit TRBD2. The CDR3 is 16 residues long. Germline V gene sequence: CDR1 SSHAT, CDR2 FNYEAQ (reference sequence). CDR3 coding DNA: TGTGCTAGCAGCTTAGCGGGGACTAGCGGCCAAGAGACCCAGTACTTC. Its protein is CASSLAGTSGQETQYF.

This clonotype was detected a few times. This chain connects TRBV3-1 to TRBJ2-2; D possibly corresponds to TRBD2 (6 bases). The CDR3 runs to 15 residues. V gave up 1 base and J gave up 7 bases, with 13 bases separating them. The germline CDR1 and CDR2 sequences are LGHDT and YNNKEL (reference sequence). The CDR3 sequence is CASSQGIRESGELFF. Written as DNA, the CDR3 is TGTGCCAGCAGCCAAGGTATCCGGGAGAGCGGGGAGCTGTTTTTT.